The clone carrying this T cell receptor (beta chain) is a singleton in its sample. The sample originates from a study of blood T cell repertoires in COVID-19. Overall study: In each case, the material was cDNA or gDNA derived from T cells, B-cell-depleted T cells, or PBMCs.

Generated by immunoSEQ multiplex PCR, the TCRdb table keeps only in-frame clones and is missing some. The table lists some 46,000 clones, 85% to 90% of them singletons. Trimming took off 4 bases at V and 2 bases at J, with 15 bases between the two ends. The CDR3 covers 16 residues. The germline V gene encodes CDR1 MNHEY and CDR2 SVGAGI. This chain connects TRBV6-5 to TRBJ1-5, with a weak D call TRBD1 (6 bases). This receptor was identified in a man in his 60s with acute or convalescent COVID-19. The sample consisted of peripheral blood. Here the CDR3 DNA reads TGTGCCAGCAGTTCGTCCAGGGGAAGGGGCAATCAGCCCCAGCATTTT. This translates into CASSSSRGRGNQPQHF.